The 26 T cell receptor beta chains listed next were all sequenced from one sample in a study of human T cells and chemical hapten exposure. Using its own MiXCR run on the RACE reads, TCRdb lists one record per CDR3 protein. The sample holds around 360,000 distinct CDR3 sequences, about 6% seen once. Noted time point: patch test 2, 6 weeks after DPC sensitization. The sample's treatment: therapeutic diphenylcyclopropenone sensitization with weekly scalp DPC. The sequenced sample was whole blood, obtained in connection with sensitization to the hapten diphenylcyclopropenone (DPC). These receptors were collected from a woman aged 18-30 years with alopecia areata. Some clones in this sample may be carry-over from other donors' samples.

The sample holds many counts of this clonotype. The chain couples TRBV5-4 to TRBJ1-2; D is possibly TRBD1 (6 bases). Per germline, CDR1 SGHNT and CDR2 YYREEE (reference sequence). Trimming removed 1 base at V and 3 bases at J, with 10 bases between. CDR3 length: 14 amino acids. CDR3 sequence: CASSLPGAYYGYTF. In DNA form, the CDR3 reads TGTGCCAGCAGCTTGCCAGGGGCCTACTATGGCTACACCTTC.

In regard to this clonotype: The junction shows a germline mismatch at one end, possibly a read error. This chain connects TRBV7-9 to TRBJ1-2; TRBD1 matches at 9 bases. From germline, CDR1 is SEHNR and CDR2 FQNEAQ (reference sequence). This CDR3 has 13 amino acids. CDR3 coding DNA: TGTGCCAGCGGCTTAGGGACAGGGCATGGCTACACCTTC. It encodes CASGLGTGHGYTF.

This clonotype has at least ten counts. The chain recombines TRBV2 with TRBJ2-2, with a possible D match to TRBD1 (5 bases). Germline CDR1 reads SNHLY; CDR2 reads FYNNEI. V was trimmed by 8 bases and J by 5 bases, leaving 15 bases between them. The CDR3 has 14 amino acids. In DNA, the CDR3 is TGTGCCAGCGCGATCCCCCCAGGGACCGGGGAGCTGTTTTTT. Its protein product is CASAIPPGTGELFF.

This clonotype was seen a handful of times. The V call is TRBV24-1, the J call TRBJ2-2; 7 bases are shared with TRBD2. CDR1 is KGHDR and CDR2 is SFDVKD in the germline V gene. The length of the CDR3 is 13 residues. The V segment lost 9 bases and the J segment 3 bases; nucleotides outside the gene matches: 3. The CDR3 reads CATARGDTGELFF. CDR3 bases: TGTGCCACCGCACGGGGGGACACCGGGGAGCTGTTTTTT.

This clonotype was recorded at least ten times. The V and J genes are TRBV28 and TRBJ2-7, with 8 bases identical to TRBD2. Trimming took 5 bases from V and 5 from J; bases not matched to a gene: 8. Germline V gives CDR1 MDHEN, CDR2 SYDVKM. This CDR3 comprises 14 residues. As DNA, the CDR3 is TGTGCCAGCAGTGCCGGGACTAGGAGGCACGAGCAGTACTTC. Translating it yields CASSAGTRRHEQYF. Looking up the rest from reference TRBV28 and TRBJ2-7 gives the full variable domain: DVKVTQSSRYLVKRTGEKVFLECVQDMDHENMFWYRQDPGLGLRLIYFSYDVKMKEKGDIPEGYSVSREKKERFSLILESASTNQTSMYLCASSAGTRRHEQYFGPGTRLTVT.

The gene calls are TRBV6-5 and TRBJ1-3; 9 positions match TRBD1. With 0 bases clipped from V and 2 bases from J, the junction kept 2 bases outside the gene matches. CDR3 length: 16 residues. Germline assignment: CDR1 MNHEY and CDR2 SVGAGI. The CDR3, as DNA: TGTGCCAGCAGTTACTCGTGGGACAGGGCTGGAAACACCATATATTTT. Translating it yields CASSYSWDRAGNTIYF.

This clonotype was counted only a few times. The CDR3 protein is CASSQGRDKRIDTQYF. The CDR3 bases are TGTGCCAGCAGCCAAGGCCGGGACAAAAGGATAGATACGCAGTATTTT. The chain carries TRBV3-1 and TRBJ2-3, with D possibly being TRBD1 (6 bases). Trimming removed 1 base at V and 5 bases at J, with 16 bases between. Per the germline V gene, CDR1 is LGHDT and CDR2 is YNNKEL (reference sequence). CDR3 size: 16 residues.

This sequence joins TRBV29-1 and TRBJ1-3; possibly TRBD1 for D (6 bases). V lost 7 bases to trimming and J lost 2 bases, with 15 bases between them. The CDR3 sequence is 14 residues long. From germline, CDR1 is SQVTM and CDR2 ANQGSEA. The CDR3 nucleotides read TGCAGCGGCTCAGGGGAAGGGACTGGAAACACCATATATTTT. It yields the protein CSGSGEGTGNTIYF.

In this sample, this clonotype turned up a few times. The V call is TRBV9, the J call TRBJ1-1; D is uncertain. This CDR3 is built from 14 residues. Germline CDR1 is SGDLS and CDR2 is YYNGEE. V shed 2 bases and J shed 1 base, with 9 bases lying between them. Here the CDR3 reads CASSVQVQNTEAFF. DNA for the CDR3: TGTGCCAGCAGCGTGCAAGTGCAGAACACTGAAGCTTTCTTT.

Ten or more counts support this clonotype. This chain joins TRBV12-3 or TRBV12-4 and TRBJ1-1, with D possibly matching TRBD1 (6 bases). Trimming stripped 6 bases from V and 7 bases from J, with 18 bases between. The CDR3 consists of 14 residues. CDR3 amino acids: CASRPQGMGGEAFF. The CDR3 bases are TGTGCCAGCAGACCACAGGGAATGGGTGGTGAAGCTTTCTTT.

This clonotype occurred a few times. The CDR3 here is CASSPKRDRGYQPQHF. CDR3 in DNA: TGTGCCAGCAGTCCCAAACGGGACAGGGGCTATCAGCCCCAGCATTTT. The V gene is TRBV6-6, the J gene TRBJ1-5, with 10 positions matching TRBD1. With 5 bases clipped from V and 5 bases from J, the junction kept 9 bases outside the gene matches. CDR1 is MNHNY, CDR2 SVGAGI, per germline (reference sequence). CDR3 size: 16 residues.

In its sample, this clonotype was seen a few times. V is TRBV20-1 and J is TRBJ1-1; no definite D call. The germline V gene has CDR1 DFQATT and CDR2 SNEGSKA (reference sequence). Between the trimmed V and J ends, which lost 3 bases and 0 bases, there was a span of 14 bases. The CDR3 extends over 15 amino acids. CDR3 bases: TGCAGTGCTAGGGAACTCCTAAGTATGAACACTGAAGCTTTCTTT. This gives the protein CSARELLSMNTEAFF.

This clonotype has a count of ten or more. In DNA, the CDR3 is TGTGCCATCAGTGTTAACATGAACACTGAAGCTTTCTTT. Encoded protein: CAISVNMNTEAFF. This chain connects TRBV10-3 to TRBJ1-1, with unresolved D. The CDR3 extends over 13 amino acids. Trimming pared 4 bases from V and 0 bases from J, leaving 6 bases between. Germline assignment: CDR1 ENHRY and CDR2 SYGVKD.

J is TRBJ1-1 and V is TRBV4-3, with no clear D. The CDR3 is 15 amino acids. V lost 4 bases and J lost 7, with 19 bases in between. CDR1 and CDR2 from the germline V gene are LGHNA and YSLEER. The CDR3 bases are TGCGCCAGCAGCCCGCGTATAGGAGCCTGGGGTGAAGCTTTCTTT. Its protein product is CASSPRIGAWGEAFF.

This clonotype was recorded a few times. This rearrangement joins TRBV14 to TRBJ1-2; D perhaps matches TRBD1 (5 bases). The germline V and J ends were trimmed by 5 bases and 5 bases, with 21 bases remaining between them. Germline loops: CDR1 SGHDN, CDR2 FVKESK. The CDR3 has 16 residues. Written as DNA, the CDR3 is TGTGCCAGCAGCGAAACGTCTGGGGGGTTGGCGTATGGCTACACCTTC. Translated: CASSETSGGLAYGYTF.

The chain joins TRBV28 to TRBJ2-5; 7 bases are shared with TRBD1. Trimming took 6 bases from V and 1 from J; bases not matched to a gene: 5. The CDR3 spans 14 residues. Germline-derived CDR1 and CDR2 are MDHEN and SYDVKM. The CDR3 is CASSPYRGQETQYF. The CDR3, as DNA: TGTGCCAGCAGCCCTTACAGGGGCCAAGAGACCCAGTACTTC.

This clonotype occurred a few times. The chain uses TRBV6-1 and TRBJ1-2; no clear D gene. The CDR3 has 14 residues. The ends were cut back, 0 bases at V and 5 bases at J, with 10 bases in the middle. Germline assignment: CDR1 MNHNS and CDR2 SASEGT. The CDR3: CASSEAPDGYGYTF. In nucleotides, the CDR3 is TGTGCCAGCAGTGAAGCCCCGGACGGGTATGGCTACACCTTC.

In this sample, this clonotype turned up many times. The rearrangement joins TRBV28 to TRBJ1-2; D call uncertain. The CDR3 totals 12 residues. The V end was cut by 3 bases, the J end by 5 bases, with 7 bases between. Germline CDR1 and CDR2: MDHEN and SYDVKM. The CDR3 loop reads CASSFIHYGYTF. The DNA of the CDR3 is TGTGCCAGCAGTTTTATCCATTATGGCTACACCTTC.

This chain connects TRBV28 to TRBJ2-7; D is possibly TRBD1 (6 bases). CDR3 length: 15 residues. The V gene lost 3 bases and the J gene lost 4 bases, with 16 bases spanning the gap. Germline V lookup: CDR1 MDHEN, CDR2 SYDVKM. CDR3 bases: TGTGCCAGCAGTTTTCACGGCCAGGGGAAGTACGAGCAGTACTTC. This sequence encodes CASSFHGQGKYEQYF.

The genes are TRBV7-2 and TRBJ2-1, with D perhaps TRBD2 (6 bases). Trimming stripped 3 bases from V and 4 bases from J, with 22 bases between. CDR3 length equals 18 residues. Germline-derived CDR1 and CDR2 are SGHTA and FQGNSA. The CDR3 nucleotides read TGTGCCAGCAGCTTGTTTGCCCCCAGGAGCGCGGGGTACAATGAGCAGTTCTTC. Translating gives CASSLFAPRSAGYNEQFF.

The rearrangement links TRBV6-5 to TRBJ1-5, with D perhaps matching TRBD1 (5 bases). The CDR3 consists of 16 residues. Trimming removed 2 bases from V and 0 bases from J, with 11 bases in between. Germline V gene sequence: CDR1 MNHEY, CDR2 SVGAGI. In DNA, the CDR3 is TGTGCCAGCAGTTACAGGCAGGGAGATAGCAATCAGCCCCAGCATTTT. Translated, it gives CASSYRQGDSNQPQHF.

This clonotype was detected only a few times. This chain uses TRBV5-5 with TRBJ2-1; D possibly corresponds to TRBD1 (5 bases). Germline V lookup: CDR1 SGHKS, CDR2 YYEKEE (reference sequence). Trimming left V 4 bases short and J 5 bases short, with 10 bases between. This CDR3 comprises 13 residues. DNA of the CDR3: TGTGCCAGCAGCGGGGCCAGCAACAATGAGCAGTTCTTC. This translates into CASSGASNNEQFF.

This clonotype has a count of ten or more. The chain joins TRBV7-3 to TRBJ1-1, with unresolved D. The germline CDR1 and CDR2 sequences are SGHTA and FQGTGA. Trimming left V 6 bases short and J 3 bases short, with 11 bases between. This CDR3 has 13 amino acids. Here the CDR3 reads CASRQEVHTEAFF. Here the CDR3 DNA reads TGTGCCAGCAGGCAGGAAGTTCACACTGAAGCTTTCTTT.

The chain recombines TRBV5-8 with TRBJ2-3, with 10 bases matching TRBD1. CDR3 length: 14 amino acids. J lost 4 bases, V lost 3 bases, and 2 bases had no gene match. The germline CDR1 and CDR2 sequences are SGHTS and YDEGEE. CDR3 in amino acids: CASSYDRGPDTQYF. The CDR3 DNA sequence: TGTGCCAGCAGCTACGACAGGGGGCCAGATACGCAGTATTTT.

The chain recombines TRBV5-6 with TRBJ2-4, with D maybe TRBD1 (5 bases). Germline CDR1 SGHDT, CDR2 YYEEEE. This CDR3 has 15 amino acids. V was shortened by 4 bases and J by 3 bases, with 14 bases between the two germline ends. CDR3: CASSPQGMSKNIQYF. The CDR3 coding sequence is TGTGCCAGCAGCCCCCAGGGAATGAGCAAAAACATTCAGTACTTC.

The chain links TRBV7-3 to TRBJ2-2; D is unresolved. The CDR3 runs 13 residues. CDR1 is SGHTA and CDR2 is FQGTGA in the germline V gene. The V gene lost 1 base and the J gene lost 7 bases, with 7 bases spanning the gap. The CDR3 bases are TGTGCCAGCAGCTTAAGGAGAGACGGGGAGCTGTTTTTT. Translation: CASSLRRDGELFF.